This T cell receptor (beta chain) is from a study of OX40 agonist ivuxolimab in advanced cancers. Study information: Eligibility rules accepted prior anti-PD-1, anti-PD-L1 or anti-CTLA-4 therapy, and around 43% had some.

A note on this clone: Its antigen is currently unknown.

This CDR3 is 14 amino acids long. The V end lost 5 bases, the J end lost 8 bases, and 13 bases lay between the germline ends. The germline V gene encodes CDR1 LNHDA and CDR2 SQIVND (reference sequence). Profiling relied on immunoSEQ multiplex PCR, and the TCRdb table lists in-frame clones only, not all of them. The table shows approximately 77,000 clones, with approximately 92% occurring only once. General study findings and limits: Both CD4+ and CD8+ T cell populations in blood had undergone clonal expansion by week 6 at 0.1 to 3.0 mg/kg.

The source was CD4+ or CD8+ T cells sorted from blood, collected in a trial of the OX40 agonist ivuxolimab. The V call is TRBV19, the J call TRBJ1-6; weak D call: TRBD1 (5 bases). The clonotype was recovered from an adult with an advanced solid tumor such as melanoma, head and neck, liver or kidney cancer. CDR3: CASSLSGRDSPLHF. In DNA form, the CDR3 reads TGTGCCAGTAGTCTTTCGGGGCGTGATTCACCCCTCCACTTT. Full variable domain (remainder filled in from reference TRBV19 and TRBJ1-6): DGGITQSPKYLFRKEGQNVTLSCEQNLNHDAMYWYRQDPGQGLRLIYYSQIVNDFQKGDIAEGYSVSREKKESFPLTVTSAQKNPTAFYLCASSLSGRDSPLHFGNGTRLTVT.